This is a list of T cell receptor beta chains from one sample in a study of blood T cell repertoires in COVID-19. The method was immunoSEQ multiplex PCR; TCRdb's version includes in-frame clones alone and lacks a portion of them. The table shows roughly 82,000 clones, with less than 95% occurring only once. Sequencing was carried out using peripheral blood. The receptor set was obtained from a woman in her forties or fifties in a cohort sampled during active COVID-19. CDR3s include the opening cysteine and the closing phenylalanine or tryptophan. Fields, in order: J gene, clone size, D gene, V gene, CDR3 protein, CDR3 DNA. The D gene is left open where the match is weak. Rows may omit the clone size; those that give it use once, few, many or a size class.

>TRBJ2-1|-|-|TRBV3-1/TRBV3-2
CASSQEVVRAYNEQFF
TGTGCCAGCAGCCAAGAAGTGGTGCGGGCCTACAATGAGCAGTTCTTC
>TRBJ2-3|-|-|TRBV3-1/TRBV3-2
CASSQDRTLAQYF
TGTGCCAGCAGCCAAGATCGGACTCTTGCGCAGTATTTT
>TRBJ2-7|-|TRBD2|TRBV16
CASSQSTLAGEGQYF
TGTGCCAGCAGCCAATCGACACTAGCGGGAGAGGGGCAGTACTTC
>TRBJ1-1|-|-|TRBV21-1
CASSKSRGTGGDTEAFF
TGTGCCAGCAGCAAATCTCGGGGGACAGGGGGAGACACTGAAGCTTTCTTT
>TRBJ1-1|-|-|TRBV7-3
CASSSKSVHAGDVAFF
TGTGCCAGCAGCTCAAAGTCAGTCCACGCGGGGGACGTAGCTTTCTTT
>TRBJ2-1|-|TRBD2|TRBV29-1
CSVSPGTSGSNEQFF
TGCAGCGTGAGCCCCGGGACTAGCGGGTCTAATGAGCAGTTCTTC
>TRBJ2-1|once|-|TRBV5-6
CASSPSGNEQFF
TGTGCCAGCAGCCCCTCCGGGAATGAGCAGTTCTTC
>TRBJ1-3|once|-|TRBV11-2
CASSLGGGSSSGNTIYF
TGTGCCAGCAGCTTAGGGGGGGGGTCGAGCTCTGGAAACACCATATATTTT
>TRBJ2-1|-|TRBD2|TRBV27
CASSTSGSGEQFF
TGTGCCAGCAGTACTAGCGGGAGCGGTGAGCAGTTCTTC
>TRBJ2-3|-|TRBD2|TRBV6-5
CVLGGPGGDTQYF
TGTGTCCTGGGAGGGCCCGGGGGAGATACGCAGTATTTT
>TRBJ2-1|-|TRBD2|TRBV27
CASSLLRDYVNEQFF
TGTGCCAGCAGTTTACTTCGGGACTATGTAAATGAGCAGTTCTTC
>TRBJ1-1|few|TRBD1|TRBV30
CAWSVPDRTNTEAFF
TGTGCCTGGAGTGTACCGGACAGGACGAACACTGAAGCTTTCTTT
>TRBJ2-1|-|TRBD1|TRBV24-1
CATSAEGGAYNEQFF
TGTGCCACCAGTGCGGAAGGGGGCGCCTACAATGAGCAGTTCTTC
>TRBJ2-6|-|-|TRBV5-6
CASSLDRGSGANVLTF
TGTGCCAGCAGCTTGGATCGGGGCTCTGGGGCCAACGTCCTGACTTTC
>TRBJ2-7|-|-|TRBV10-1
CASSEAGSSYEQYF
TGCGCCAGCAGTGAGGCAGGGTCCTCCTACGAGCAGTACTTC
>TRBJ1-2|-|-|TRBV6-5
CASSSPTGGNGYTF
TGTGCCAGCAGTTCCCCGACAGGCGGCAATGGCTACACCTTC
>TRBJ1-1|-|-|TRBV19
CASSIYSRGGAFF
TGTGCCAGTAGTATATACTCGCGGGGAGGAGCTTTCTTT
>TRBJ2-1|few|-|TRBV6-4
CASSTEQGASYNEQFF
TGTGCCAGCAGTACGGAACAGGGTGCCTCCTACAATGAGCAGTTCTTC
>TRBJ1-5|-|-|TRBV18
CASSDKGQINQPQHF
TGTGCCAGCTCCGACAAGGGACAAATAAATCAGCCCCAGCATTTT
>TRBJ2-3|-|TRBD2|TRBV6-5
CASSRLAPSTDTQYF
TGTGCCAGCAGCCGACTAGCGCCTAGCACAGATACGCAGTATTTT